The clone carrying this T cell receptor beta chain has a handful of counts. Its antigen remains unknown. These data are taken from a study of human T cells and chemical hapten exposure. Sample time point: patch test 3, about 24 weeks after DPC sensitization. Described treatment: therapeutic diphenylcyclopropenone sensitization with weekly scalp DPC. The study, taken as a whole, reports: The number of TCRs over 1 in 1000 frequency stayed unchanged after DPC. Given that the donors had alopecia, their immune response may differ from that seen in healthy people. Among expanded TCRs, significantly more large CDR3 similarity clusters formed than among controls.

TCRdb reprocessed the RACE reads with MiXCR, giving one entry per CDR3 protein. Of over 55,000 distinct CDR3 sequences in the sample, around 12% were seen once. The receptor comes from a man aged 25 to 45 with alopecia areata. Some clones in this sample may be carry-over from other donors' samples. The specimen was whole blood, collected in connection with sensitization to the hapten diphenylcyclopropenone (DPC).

The CDR3 DNA sequence: TGTGCCAGCAGTTTACGGGGCAGGGTCCTCTTCGAGCAGTACTTC. It is translated as CASSLRGRVLFEQYF. J is TRBJ2-7 and V is TRBV27; D is tentatively TRBD1 or TRBD2 (5 bases each). V lost 2 bases, J lost 6 bases, and 17 bases lay in between. The CDR3 runs to 15 residues. Germline V gene lookup returns CDR1 MNHEY and CDR2 SMNVEV (reference sequence).